This is a list of T cell receptor beta chains from one sample in a study of control samples from healthy donors and cancer patients. Using immunoSEQ multiplex PCR, the repertoire was profiled, and TCRdb retains in-frame clones only, with some absent. In the table there are about 140,000 clones, 91% of which are singletons. Input material: blood. These receptors were collected from a man younger than 35 in good health. The CDR3 runs from the conserved cysteine through the conserved F or W. A D gene is named only where the DNA matches it firmly. Clone size is not always given. Where it is, it says once, few, many or a class for expanded clones.

TRBV9	TRBJ1-6	.	.	TGTGCCAGCACCTCCGGGGACAACTATTCACCCCTCCACTTT	CASTSGDNYSPLHF
TRBV5-1	TRBJ1-2	.	.	TGCGCCAGCAGCCTACAGGGAAACTATGGCTACACCTTC	CASSLQGNYGYTF
TRBV7-6	TRBJ1-5	TRBD1	.	TGTGCCAGCAGCTTAGCGGCAGGGGGTCTCACTCAGCCCCAGCATTTT	CASSLAAGGLTQPQHF
TRBV6-5	TRBJ2-5	TRBD2	.	TGTGCCAGCACCAGACTAGCGGGGTCCCAAGAGACCCAGTACTTC	CASTRLAGSQETQYF
TRBV4-1	TRBJ1-5	.	.	TGCGCCAGCAGCCAAGAGGGCGGTTCCAATCAGCCCCAGCATTTT	CASSQEGGSNQPQHF
TRBV30	TRBJ1-1	TRBD1	.	TGTGCCTGCGTAATGACAGGGAGAGGGAACACTGAAGCTTTCTTT	CACVMTGRGNTEAFF
TRBV6-5	TRBJ2-7	.	.	TGTGCCAGCAGTTACCCAGGGGCCTACGAGCAGTACTTC	CASSYPGAYEQYF
TRBV4-1	TRBJ1-6	TRBD1	.	TGCGCCAGCAGCCACGGGACAGGGGGATCACCCCTCCACTTT	CASSHGTGGSPLHF
TRBV11-1	TRBJ2-1	TRBD2	.	TGTGCCAGCAGCTTCCTCGGGACTAGTGATCGAGCGGGGCAGTTCTTC	CASSFLGTSDRAGQFF
TRBV7-9	TRBJ1-4	TRBD1	.	TGTGCCAGCAGCTTACAGGGGGCAAGGGAAAAACTGTTTTTT	CASSLQGAREKLFF
TRBV3-1/TRBV3-2	TRBJ2-1	TRBD2	.	TGTGCCAGCAGCCGCGGACTAGTCGATGAGCAGTTCTTC	CASSRGLVDEQFF
TRBV3-1/TRBV3-2	TRBJ2-7	TRBD1	once	TGTGCCAGCACAAGACAGGGTACCTACGAGCAGTACTTC	CASTRQGTYEQYF
TRBV10-3	TRBJ1-1	.	.	TGTGCCATCAGTGAATACCAGGGTGAGACTGAAGCTTTCTTT	CAISEYQGETEAFF
TRBV18	TRBJ2-3	.	.	TGTGCCAGCTCACCACCCCCGGGGGCTGGTACGCAGTATTTT	CASSPPPGAGTQYF
TRBV6-5	TRBJ2-2	.	.	TGTGCCAGCATCCCAAACAGGGACACCGGGGAGCTGTTTTTT	CASIPNRDTGELFF
TRBV5-4	TRBJ2-1	.	.	TGTGCCAGCAGCCCCCCTATGGGAGAGCAGTTCTTC	CASSPPMGEQFF
TRBV5-6	TRBJ2-1	.	.	TGTGCCAGCAGCTCGGGACAAGTAAGCTACAATGAGCAGTTCTTC	CASSSGQVSYNEQFF
TRBV7-9	TRBJ1-2	.	.	TGTGCCAGCAGCTCGACACGGGACCCCCACCCCTATGGCTACACCTTC	CASSSTRDPHPYGYTF
TRBV7-3	TRBJ2-7	.	.	TGTGCCAGCAGCCCCACATTGGGGTCCGAGCAGTACTTC	CASSPTLGSEQYF
TRBV5-6	TRBJ1-3	.	.	TGTGCCAGCAGCTGGGGGACATCGGGCTTAGGTTCTGGAAACACCATATATTTT	CASSWGTSGLGSGNTIYF
TRBV29-1	TRBJ2-2	.	once	TGCAGCGTCAATAACGGTGGAACCGGGGAGCTGTTTTTT	CSVNNGGTGELFF
TRBV19	TRBJ1-2	TRBD1	.	TGTGCCAGTAGTGCACAGGGGAGTATCTATGGCTACACCTTC	CASSAQGSIYGYTF
TRBV4-2	TRBJ2-5	.	.	TGTGCCAGCAGCCTTTTGACAGACACCCAAGAGACCCAGTACTTC	CASSLLTDTQETQYF
TRBV30	TRBJ2-2	.	.	TGTGCCTGTACCGGGACTCTAGCGAACACCGGGGAGCTGTTTTTT	CACTGTLANTGELFF
TRBV6-2/TRBV6-3	TRBJ2-3	.	once	TGTGCCAGCAGTTACTCTCATTTGGGGGACACAGATACGCAGTATTTT	CASSYSHLGDTDTQYF
TRBV5-5	TRBJ1-2	TRBD1	.	TGTGCCAGCAGCTTTTGGGACAGGGGCTCTCGGGGCTACACCTTC	CASSFWDRGSRGYTF
TRBV27	TRBJ2-2	.	once	TGTGCCAGCAGCCCTCGAGGTCTTGTGAACACCGGGGAGCTGTTTTTT	CASSPRGLVNTGELFF
TRBV5-1	TRBJ2-3	TRBD2	once	TGCGCCAGCAGCTTATGGACTAGCGGGGGGAACACAGATACGCAGTATTTT	CASSLWTSGGNTDTQYF
TRBV18	TRBJ2-3	TRBD2	.	TGTGCCAGCTCACCTGGGGGACTAGACAATACAGATACGCAGTATTTT	CASSPGGLDNTDTQYF
TRBV18	TRBJ2-7	.	.	TGTGCCAGCTCACCATTCGGGGTATCCGAGCAGTACTTC	CASSPFGVSEQYF
TRBV6-6	TRBJ1-5	.	.	TGTGCCAGCAGTTACCCACCGGGACAAGACAATCAGCCCCAGCATTTT	CASSYPPGQDNQPQHF
TRBV19	TRBJ1-4	TRBD1	.	TGTGCCAGTAGTATCGGAGGGGGCGCGACCGGGGAAAAACTGTTTTTT	CASSIGGGATGEKLFF
TRBV6-5	TRBJ1-6	.	.	TGTGCCAGCAGTTACTCGAAGGGGCCTTCACCCCTCCACTTT	CASSYSKGPSPLHF
TRBV4-2	TRBJ2-2	TRBD2	.	TGTGCCAGCAGCCAAGATCCTCCGGTTGGGGTAGGCGGGGGGAAAACCGGGGAGCTGTTTTTT	CASSQDPPVGVGGGKTGELFF
TRBV7-2	TRBJ2-2	TRBD1	.	TGTGCCAGCAGCTTACAACAGGGGTCCACCGGGGAGCTGTTTTTT	CASSLQQGSTGELFF
TRBV4-3	TRBJ1-2	.	.	TGCGCCAGCAGCCAAGATCACGGACCAGGTAGCTATGGCTACACCTTC	CASSQDHGPGSYGYTF
TRBV9	TRBJ2-7	TRBD1	.	TGTGCCAGCAGCGCGGGACAGGGGACCCCCTACGAGCAGTACTTC	CASSAGQGTPYEQYF
TRBV6-4	TRBJ1-1	.	.	TGTGCCAGCAAACTCGACAAGAACACTGAAGCTTTCTTT	CASKLDKNTEAFF
TRBV6-5	TRBJ1-1	.	.	TGTGCCAGCAGTCTACCGGGCACTGAAGCTTTCTTT	CASSLPGTEAFF
TRBV18	TRBJ2-2	TRBD2	.	TGTGCCAGCTCACCGGAGACTAGCGGGGGTGCCGGGGAGCTGTTTTTT	CASSPETSGGAGELFF
TRBV20-1	TRBJ2-5	.	.	TGCAGTGCTAGTGGCGCGGTAAAAGAGACCCAGTACTTC	CSASGAVKETQYF
TRBV12-3/TRBV12-4	TRBJ2-3	.	once	TGTGCCAGCAGTTTTGCGGACAAAGATACGCAGTATTTT	CASSFADKDTQYF
TRBV5-4	TRBJ1-6	.	.	TGTGCCAGCAGCTTAGGGGTTTTTATGAATTCACCCCTCCACTTT	CASSLGVFMNSPLHF
TRBV30	TRBJ1-6	.	once	TGTGCCTGGAGTGGGGGCAGGGGTATCGATTCACCCCTCCACTTT	CAWSGGRGIDSPLHF
TRBV27	TRBJ2-5	TRBD1	.	TGTGCCAGCAGTTCTCCCGGGACAGGGGGCGTTTGGGGAAGGGAGACCCAGTACTTC	CASSSPGTGGVWGRETQYF
TRBV19	TRBJ2-7	.	.	TGTGCCAGCCTAGGGTATCACGAGCAGTACTTC	CASLGYHEQYF
TRBV6-2/TRBV6-3	TRBJ2-7	.	.	TGTGCCAGCAGCCCCCGGTGGGAGCAGTACTTC	CASSPRWEQYF
TRBV4-2	TRBJ2-7	TRBD2	.	TGTGCCAGCAGCCAAGAAGGGACTAGCGGGGCCCCCTACGAGCAGTACTTC	CASSQEGTSGAPYEQYF
TRBV19	TRBJ2-2	.	.	TGTGCCAGTAGTATTATTGGGGACACCGGGGAGCTGTTTTTT	CASSIIGDTGELFF
TRBV7-9	TRBJ1-4	.	once	TGTGCCAGCAGCTTATACGCTGGGGGGATCGAAAAACTGTTTTTT	CASSLYAGGIEKLFF
TRBV29-1	TRBJ2-3	.	.	TGCAGCGTTGAGCGCGGTGGCACAGATACGCAGTATTTT	CSVERGGTDTQYF
TRBV6-7	TRBJ2-3	.	.	TGTGCCAGCAGTTACTCAACGGGATCTAGCACAGATACGCAGTATTTT	CASSYSTGSSTDTQYF
TRBV30	TRBJ1-2	.	.	TGTACGACCGGGGACTATGGCTACACCTTC	CTTGDYGYTF